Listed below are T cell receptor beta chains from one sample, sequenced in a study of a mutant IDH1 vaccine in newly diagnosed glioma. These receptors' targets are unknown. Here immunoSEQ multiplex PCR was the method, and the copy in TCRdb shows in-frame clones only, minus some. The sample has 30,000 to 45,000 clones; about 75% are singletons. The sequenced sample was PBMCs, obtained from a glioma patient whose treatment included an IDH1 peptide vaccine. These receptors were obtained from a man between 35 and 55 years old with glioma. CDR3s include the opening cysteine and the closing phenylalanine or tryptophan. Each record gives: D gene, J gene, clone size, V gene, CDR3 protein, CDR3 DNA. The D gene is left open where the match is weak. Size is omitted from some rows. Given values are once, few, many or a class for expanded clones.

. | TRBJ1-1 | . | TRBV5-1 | CASSLVSGSLMNTEAFF | TGCGCCAGCAGCTTGGTCTCTGGGTCATTAATGAACACTGAAGCTTTCTTT
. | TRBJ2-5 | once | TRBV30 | CAWAKPGLRRETQYF | TGTGCCTGGGCTAAGCCGGGCCTTAGAAGAGAGACCCAGTACTTC
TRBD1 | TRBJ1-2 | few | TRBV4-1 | CASSQVGQGIYGYTF | TGCGCCAGCAGCCAAGTAGGACAGGGTATCTATGGCTACACCTTC
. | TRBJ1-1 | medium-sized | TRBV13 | CASARGNTEAFF | TGTGCCAGCGCTAGGGGGAACACTGAAGCTTTCTTT
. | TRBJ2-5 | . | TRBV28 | CASSIQGQETQYF | TGTGCCAGCAGTATCCAGGGGCAAGAGACCCAGTACTTC
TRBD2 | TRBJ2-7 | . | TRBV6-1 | CASSWGGEPEQYF | TGTGCCAGCAGTTGGGGGGGTGAGCCCGAGCAGTACTTC
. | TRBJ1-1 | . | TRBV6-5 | CASQSRGRDTEAFF | TGTGCCAGCCAATCGAGGGGTAGGGACACTGAAGCTTTCTTT
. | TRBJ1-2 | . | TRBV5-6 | CASSFPGYYGYTF | TGTGCCAGCAGCTTCCCAGGGTACTATGGCTACACCTTC
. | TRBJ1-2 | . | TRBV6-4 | CASSAPHGKTYGYTF | TGTGCCAGCAGTGCACCACACGGAAAGACCTATGGCTACACCTTC
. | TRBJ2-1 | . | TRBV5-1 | CASSWGTLEQFF | TGCGCCAGCAGCTGGGGTACCCTGGAGCAGTTCTTC
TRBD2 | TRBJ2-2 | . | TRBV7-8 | CAIISTREVTGELFF | TGTGCCATCATAAGTACGCGGGAGGTCACCGGGGAGCTGTTTTTT
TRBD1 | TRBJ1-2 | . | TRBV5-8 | CASSPRQGGPSSDGYTF | TGTGCCAGCAGCCCGAGACAGGGGGGACCTTCCTCGGATGGCTACACCTTC
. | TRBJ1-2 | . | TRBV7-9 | CASSLVRDYGYTF | TGTGCCAGCAGCTTAGTCAGGGACTATGGCTACACCTTC
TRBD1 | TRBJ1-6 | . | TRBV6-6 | CASRATGESPLHF | TGTGCCAGCAGAGCGACAGGGGAATCACCCCTCCACTTT
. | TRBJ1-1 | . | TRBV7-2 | CASSLGEGAKREAFF | TGTGCCAGCAGCTTAGGAGAGGGTGCCAAAAGGGAAGCTTTCTTT
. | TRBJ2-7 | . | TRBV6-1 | CASSETGSSYEQYF | TGTGCCAGCAGTGAAACAGGGAGCTCCTACGAGCAGTACTTC
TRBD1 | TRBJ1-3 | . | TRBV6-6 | CASSSIPQGIKDTIYF | TGTGCCAGCAGTTCGATCCCACAGGGGATTAAGGACACCATATATTTT
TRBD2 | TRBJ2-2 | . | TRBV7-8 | CASSPGLARRLSGELFF | TGTGCCAGCAGCCCGGGACTAGCACGGCGACTGTCCGGGGAGCTGTTTTTT
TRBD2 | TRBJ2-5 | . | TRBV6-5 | CASSRGRVAETQYF | TGTGCCAGCTCTCGGGGGAGGGTCGCGGAGACCCAGTACTTC
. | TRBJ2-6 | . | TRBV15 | CATSRSLSTGANVLTF | TGTGCCACCAGCAGAAGCCTCAGTACTGGGGCCAACGTCCTGACTTTC
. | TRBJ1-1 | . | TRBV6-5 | CASSFRGTEAFF | TGTGCCAGCAGTTTCCGGGGAACTGAAGCTTTCTTT
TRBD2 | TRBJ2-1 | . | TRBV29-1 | CSAGLAGVKSEQFF | TGCAGCGCGGGACTAGCGGGAGTCAAAAGTGAGCAGTTCTTC
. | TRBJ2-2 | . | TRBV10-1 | CASSAGAGELFF | TGCGCCAGCAGTGCTGGGGCCGGGGAGCTGTTTTTT
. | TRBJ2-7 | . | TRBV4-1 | CASSRQGEQYF | TGCGCCAGCAGCCGGCAGGGCGAGCAGTACTTC
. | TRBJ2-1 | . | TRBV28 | CASRWAVSSNEQFF | TGTGCCAGCAGGTGGGCGGTATCGAGTAATGAGCAGTTCTTC
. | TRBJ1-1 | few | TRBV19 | CASSIGGEAFF | TGTGCCAGTAGTATAGGTGGTGAAGCTTTCTTT
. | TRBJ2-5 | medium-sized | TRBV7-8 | CASSLVTVQETQYF | TGTGCCAGCAGCTTAGTGACAGTCCAAGAGACCCAGTACTTC
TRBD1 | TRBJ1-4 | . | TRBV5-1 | CASSLGQGAEKLFF | TGCGCCAGCAGTCTTGGACAGGGGGCGGAAAAACTGTTTTTT
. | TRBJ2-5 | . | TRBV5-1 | CASSLFPGVQETQYF | TGCGCCAGCAGCTTGTTTCCGGGCGTCCAAGAGACCCAGTACTTC
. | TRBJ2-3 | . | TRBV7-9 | CASRLNRPDTQYF | TGTGCCAGCAGACTTAATCGTCCAGATACGCAGTATTTT
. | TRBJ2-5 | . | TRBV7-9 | CASRTDRQETQYF | TGTGCCAGCCGGACAGATCGGCAAGAGACCCAGTACTTC
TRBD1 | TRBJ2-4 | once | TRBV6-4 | CASSDSRTGRWAKNIQYF | TGTGCCAGCAGTGACTCTCGGACAGGGAGGTGGGCCAAAAACATTCAGTACTTC
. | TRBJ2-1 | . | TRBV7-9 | CASSFRDSNEQFF | TGTGCCAGCAGCTTCCGGGACTCCAATGAGCAGTTCTTC